A selection of T cell receptor beta chains follows, all from one sample in a study of Graves' ophthalmopathy and Graves' hyperthyroidism. TCRdb re-derived calls from the multiplex PCR reads in MiXCR, one entry per CDR3 protein. Of 620,000 or so distinct CDR3 sequences detected, approximately 22% appear once; the ten largest clones hold roughly 7.4%. What was sequenced was peripheral blood. These receptors were taken from a woman younger than 35 with stable Graves' hyperthyroidism. Some clones in this sample may be carry-over from other donors' samples. CDR3s include the opening cysteine and the closing phenylalanine or tryptophan. A D gene is named only where the DNA matches it firmly. Where a row states a size, it is once, few, many or the class of an expanded clone; other rows omit it.

j_gene,abundance,v_gene,d_gene,CDR3aa,CDR3nt
TRBJ2-5,NA,TRBV29-1,TRBD2,CSVGSVYSGRVYQETQYF,TGCAGCGTCGGGAGCGTTTATAGCGGGAGGGTTTACCAAGAGACCCAGTACTTC
TRBJ1-1,many,TRBV19,TRBD1,CASSISAVGQKRMNTEAFF,TGTGCCAGTAGTATTTCAGCCGTGGGACAGAAAAGAATGAACACTGAAGCTTTCTTT
TRBJ1-1,NA,TRBV28,NA,CASSFVAGNTEAFF,TGTGCCAGCAGTTTCGTAGCGGGGAACACTGAAGCTTTCTTT
TRBJ2-7,few,TRBV28,NA,CASSLLTAPYEQYF,TGTGCCAGCAGTTTGTTGACAGCCCCCTACGAGCAGTACTTC
TRBJ1-2,many,TRBV27,TRBD1,CASTPLTGNGGYTF,TGTGCCAGCACCCCATTGACAGGGAACGGTGGCTACACCTTC
TRBJ1-2,many,TRBV12-3/TRBV12-4,NA,CASSLMSYGYTF,TGTGCCAGCAGTTTGATGAGCTATGGCTACACCTTC
TRBJ2-2,NA,TRBV5-1,TRBD2,CASSLGLAGDAYTGELFF,TGCGCCAGCAGCTTGGGACTAGCGGGAGATGCGTACACCGGGGAGCTGTTTTTT
TRBJ1-5,many,TRBV7-2,NA,CASSLDRSNQPQHF,TGTGCCAGCAGCTTAGACAGGAGCAATCAGCCCCAGCATTTT
TRBJ2-7,few,TRBV12-3/TRBV12-4,NA,CASSLERAREQYF,TGTGCCAGCAGTTTAGAGAGGGCTAGAGAGCAGTACTTC
TRBJ2-2,few,TRBV6-5,TRBD2,CASSYSELAGTGELFF,TGTGCCAGCAGTTACTCGGAGCTAGCGGGCACCGGGGAGCTGTTTTTT
TRBJ1-5,few,TRBV12-3/TRBV12-4,NA,CASSFKGWVQPQHF,TGTGCCAGCAGTTTCAAGGGTTGGGTTCAGCCCCAGCATTTT
TRBJ2-7,NA,TRBV11-2,NA,CASSFTGRMASYDQYF,TGTGCCAGCAGCTTTACGGGACGTATGGCTTCCTACGATCAGTACTTC
TRBJ2-7,many,TRBV7-2,TRBD2,CASSVGLGTYEQYF,TGTGCCAGCAGTGTAGGACTAGGAACTTACGAGCAGTACTTC
TRBJ2-7,many,TRBV30,TRBD1,CASSGTGPGQYF,TGTGCCTCATCCGGGACAGGGCCGGGGCAGTACTTC
TRBJ2-7,many,TRBV7-3,TRBD1,CASSAGTGGGYEQYF,TGTGCCAGCAGCGCCGGGACAGGGGGCGGATACGAGCAGTACTTC
TRBJ2-5,many,TRBV6-1,TRBD1,CASSPGQGTYETQYF,TGTGCCAGCAGCCCTGGACAGGGTACATATGAGACCCAGTACTTC
TRBJ1-6,NA,TRBV11-2,NA,CASSGTYNSSLHF,TGTGCCAGCAGCGGGACTTATAATTCATCCCTCCACTTT
TRBJ1-2,many,TRBV6-1,TRBD1,CASSEGDRNYGYTF,TGTGCCAGCAGTGAAGGGGACAGGAACTATGGCTACACCTTC
TRBJ2-7,NA,TRBV12-3/TRBV12-4,NA,CASSPDASYEQYF,TGTGCCAGCAGTCCGGACGCCTCCTACGAGCAGTACTTC
TRBJ2-5,NA,TRBV6-5,NA,CASSYGTAGETQYF,TGTGCCAGCAGTTATGGGACGGCCGGAGAGACCCAGTACTTC
TRBJ2-6,many,TRBV13,NA,CASSLGQGTGANVLTF,TGTGCCAGCAGCTTAGGCCAGGGTACTGGGGCCAACGTCCTGACTTTC
TRBJ1-2,many,TRBV9,TRBD1,CASSSSSTMGQGNYGYTF,TGTGCCAGCAGCTCGAGTAGTACAATGGGACAGGGAAACTATGGCTACACCTTC
TRBJ2-4,NA,TRBV3-1,NA,CASSPEAPPNIQYF,TGTGCCAGCAGCCCTGAAGCACCCCCAAACATTCAGTACTTC
TRBJ1-2,many,TRBV6-5,NA,CASSYPGELYGYTF,TGTGCCAGCAGTTACCCCGGCGAACTCTATGGCTACACCTTC
TRBJ1-1,many,TRBV19,NA,CASTLPGGRGNTEAFF,TGTGCCAGTACCCTACCCGGTGGAAGGGGGAACACTGAAGCTTTCTTT
TRBJ1-1,NA,TRBV6-1,TRBD1,CASSPGQGIAEAFF,TGTGCCAGCAGCCCGGGACAGGGAATCGCTGAAGCTTTCTTT
TRBJ1-5,many,TRBV12-3/TRBV12-4,TRBD1,CASGDTGGQPQHF,TGTGCCAGTGGGGACACAGGGGGTCAGCCCCAGCATTTT
TRBJ2-5,many,TRBV20-1,TRBD2,CSARDGTSEKETQYF,TGCAGTGCTAGAGACGGGACTAGCGAAAAAGAGACCCAGTACTTC
TRBJ2-7,many,TRBV12-3/TRBV12-4,TRBD1,CASALTGDEQYF,TGTGCCAGCGCCCTGACAGGGGACGAGCAGTACTTC
TRBJ1-2,NA,TRBV28,TRBD1,CASSLTGRYGYTF,TGTGCCAGCAGCCTGACAGGGAGGTATGGCTACACCTTC
TRBJ2-7,NA,TRBV15,NA,CATSKISGQPYEQYF,TGTGCCACCAGCAAGATTTCGGGACAACCCTACGAGCAGTACTTC
TRBJ1-1,once,TRBV12-3/TRBV12-4,NA,CASSLAGLSTEAFF,TGTGCCAGCAGTTTAGCAGGTTTGAGCACTGAAGCTTTCTTT
TRBJ2-4,few,TRBV6-1,NA,CVSSELAKNIQYF,TGTGTCAGCAGTGAACTAGCCAAAAACATTCAGTACTTC
TRBJ2-5,many,TRBV25-1,TRBD1,CASSEGQGSRVQETQYF,TGTGCCAGCAGTGAGGGACAGGGTTCTAGGGTTCAAGAGACCCAGTACTTC
TRBJ1-1,NA,TRBV4-2,TRBD1,CASSQGFRGQGEGTEAFF,TGTGCCAGCAGCCAAGGGTTTCGGGGACAGGGGGAAGGCACTGAAGCTTTCTTT
TRBJ1-5,once,TRBV10-2,NA,CASSAGGTVNQPQHF,TGCGCCAGCAGTGCTGGTGGGACCGTTAATCAGCCCCAGCATTTT
TRBJ1-5,many,TRBV11-3,TRBD1,CASSLGQGAIVQPQHF,TGTGCCAGCAGCTTAGGACAGGGGGCGATAGTTCAGCCCCAGCATTTT
TRBJ1-3,many,TRBV20-1,NA,CSAQGNSGNTIYF,TGCAGTGCCCAAGGAAACTCTGGAAACACCATATATTTT
TRBJ2-7,many,TRBV27,TRBD1,CASSLGGTGLKQYF,TGTGCCAGCAGTTTAGGCGGGACAGGTCTTAAGCAGTACTTC
TRBJ2-2,NA,TRBV19,TRBD2,CASTPGTSGGANTGELFF,TGTGCCAGTACCCCCGGGACTAGCGGGGGGGCGAACACCGGGGAGCTGTTTTTT
TRBJ1-2,NA,TRBV5-1,NA,CASSFQGSSEGYTF,TGCGCCAGCAGCTTTCAGGGGTCCTCAGAAGGCTACACCTTC
TRBJ1-2,many,TRBV12-3/TRBV12-4,NA,CASSRGRVDGYTF,TGTGCCAGCAGCCGGGGCAGGGTCGATGGCTACACCTTC
TRBJ1-5,many,TRBV4-2,NA,CASSQVSAHSNQPQHF,TGTGCCAGCAGCCAAGTCTCCGCCCATAGCAATCAGCCCCAGCATTTT
TRBJ2-5,NA,TRBV27,TRBD2,CASSLRLGGDGQDQETQYF,TGTGCCAGCAGTCTCCGTCTGGGAGGGGACGGTCAAGATCAAGAGACCCAGTACTTC
TRBJ1-1,NA,TRBV7-9,NA,CASSQDSAEAFF,TGTGCCAGCAGCCAAGACAGCGCGGAAGCTTTCTTT
TRBJ1-5,few,TRBV10-3,NA,CAISEKGQTIQPQHF,TGTGCCATCAGTGAGAAAGGACAGACTATCCAGCCCCAGCATTTT
TRBJ1-6,NA,TRBV6-9,NA,CASSYKREPPLHF,TGTGCCAGCAGTTATAAGAGGGAGCCACCCCTCCACTTT
TRBJ1-1,many,TRBV6-1,NA,CASSAQTSGTTEAFF,TGTGCCAGCAGCGCACAGACCTCCGGGACAACTGAAGCTTTCTTT
TRBJ2-7,NA,TRBV24-1,TRBD2,CATSSATSGSLEQYF,TGTGCCACCAGTTCCGCGACTAGCGGGAGTCTCGAGCAGTACTTC
TRBJ2-2,many,TRBV5-1,TRBD2,CASKKGTSHTGELFF,TGCGCCAGCAAAAAGGGGACTAGTCACACCGGGGAGCTGTTTTTT
TRBJ1-6,NA,TRBV5-1,TRBD1,CASSLGLQGSSPLHF,TGCGCCAGCAGCTTGGGCCTACAGGGGAGTTCACCCCTCCACTTT
TRBJ2-3,few,TRBV12-3/TRBV12-4,TRBD2,CASSLALGLASDTQYF,TGTGCCAGCAGTTTAGCCTTGGGACTAGCGTCGGATACGCAGTATTTT
TRBJ1-6,NA,TRBV12-3/TRBV12-4,NA,CASSPPGHEIGVAPLHF,TGTGCCAGCAGTCCCCCGGGACACGAAATTGGTGTAGCACCCCTCCACTTT